These 13 T cell receptor beta chains were sequenced from one sample in a study of T cells in Graves' hyperthyroidism and ophthalmopathy. RNA transcripts served as the template for amplifying TCR beta CDR3 regions. HTBI primers drove first-round RT-PCR of the TCR CDR3. TCRdb re-derived calls from the multiplex PCR reads in MiXCR, one entry per CDR3 protein. The profile covers about 480,000 distinct CDR3 sequences, with about 24% appearing a single time and approximately 10% taken by the ten largest. Material: blood. The receptors shown here come from a woman aged 25-40 years with Graves' ophthalmopathy.

This clonotype was found many times. The V and J genes are TRBV27 and TRBJ2-7; D perhaps matches TRBD2 (6 bases). V lost 5 bases, J lost 6 bases, and 20 bases lay in between. The CDR3 contains 15 residues. From germline, CDR1 is MNHEY and CDR2 SMNVEV (reference sequence). CDR3 sequence reads: CASSPFGPPGVEQYF. Written as DNA, the CDR3 is TGTGCCAGCAGTCCCTTCGGCCCGCCGGGGGTCGAGCAGTACTTC.

Many counts were recorded for this clonotype. The chain is built from TRBV28 and TRBJ2-5; 9 bases fit TRBD2. The CDR3 covers 15 residues. Germline V gene sequence: CDR1 MDHEN, CDR2 SYDVKM. Germline trimming cut 6 bases from V and 2 bases from J; bases unmatched to any gene: 7. CDR3 sequence: CASSTAGGFQETQYF. Here the CDR3 DNA reads TGTGCCAGCAGCACAGCGGGGGGCTTTCAAGAGACCCAGTACTTC. The whole variable domain, remainder taken from reference TRBV28 and TRBJ2-5, is DVKVTQSSRYLVKRTGEKVFLECVQDMDHENMFWYRQDPGLGLRLIYFSYDVKMKEKGDIPEGYSVSREKKERFSLILESASTNQTSMYLCASSTAGGFQETQYFGPGTRLLVL.

The DNA of the CDR3 is TGTGCCACCAGAGGGGGGCTTAGCAATCAGCCCCAGCATTTT. This sequence encodes CATRGGLSNQPQHF. This chain links TRBV15 with TRBJ1-5, with D possibly matching TRBD1 (6 bases). V dropped 6 bases and J dropped 0 bases, with 9 bases sitting between them. This CDR3 contains 14 residues. Germline assignment: CDR1 LNHNV and CDR2 YYDKDF (reference sequence).

In its sample, this clonotype was seen many times. This chain joins TRBV18 and TRBJ1-1; the D gene is possibly TRBD1 (6 bases). Germline V gives CDR1 KGHSH, CDR2 LQKENI. With 0 bases removed from V and 1 base from J, the gap between germline ends came to 12 bases. The CDR3 totals 16 residues. Here the CDR3 DNA reads TGTGCCAGCTCACCACCCCTTACAGGGCCGAACACTGAAGCTTTCTTT. Translated, it gives CASSPPLTGPNTEAFF.

This clonotype has a count of ten or more. The chain employs TRBV6-1 and TRBJ2-1; 8 bases line up with TRBD2. The trim removed 5 bases at V and 9 bases at J, leaving 6 bases unmatched. This CDR3 comprises 13 residues. The V gene's germline CDR1 is MNHNS and CDR2 SASEGT. The CDR3 bases are TGTGCCAGCAGTCGGACTAGCCTTGGTGAGCAGTTCTTC. This encodes CASSRTSLGEQFF.

This clonotype was found many times. The chain combines TRBV29-1 with TRBJ1-2; 9 nucleotides agree with TRBD1. Trimming at V came to 5 bases and at J to 6 bases, leaving 4 bases not matched to a gene. Germline V gene lookup returns CDR1 SQVTM and CDR2 ANQGSEA. The CDR3 totals 12 residues. The CDR3 DNA sequence: TGCAGCGTTCCAGGGACAGGGAATGGCTACACCTTC. The encoded protein is CSVPGTGNGYTF.

The gene calls are TRBV7-9 and TRBJ1-1; D ambiguous. The germline CDR1 and CDR2 sequences are SEHNR and FQNEAQ (reference sequence). V lost 1 base and J 5 bases, leaving 14 bases between the germline ends. The CDR3 consists of 15 residues. The CDR3 DNA sequence: TGTGCCAGCAGCTTAGGGCGATCGGGAGGGACTGAAGCTTTCTTT. Protein product: CASSLGRSGGTEAFF.

The gene calls are TRBV12-3 or TRBV12-4 and TRBJ2-5; 11 bases align to TRBD1. The CDR3 consists of 13 residues. Germline trimming cut 5 bases from V and 7 bases from J; bases unmatched to any gene: 3. The CDR3 is CASSAGQGGTQYF. The DNA for the CDR3 is TGTGCCAGCAGTGCGGGACAGGGGGGGACCCAGTACTTC.

This clonotype came up many times. The gene calls are TRBV12-3 or TRBV12-4 and TRBJ1-5; D is unresolved. This CDR3 comprises 15 residues. V lost 3 bases to trimming and J lost 0 bases, with 9 bases between them. The CDR3 DNA is TGTGCCAGCAGTTTGACGGCCGTTAGCAATCAGCCCCAGCATTTT. Its translation is CASSLTAVSNQPQHF.

This clonotype was found a few times. The V gene is TRBV4-1, the J gene TRBJ1-2; TRBD1 matches 8 bases. V was clipped by 1 base and J by 8 bases; unmatched bases: 3. CDR1 is MGHRA and CDR2 is YSYEKL in the germline V gene. CDR3 size: 13 residues. CDR3 sequence reads: CASSQAGQGGYTF. The CDR3 nucleotides are TGCGCCAGCAGCCAAGCTGGACAGGGCGGCTACACCTTC.

The chain links TRBV9 to TRBJ1-2; D not certain. Looked up from germline, CDR1 is SGDLS and CDR2 is YYNGEE. V lost 3 bases and J 3 bases, leaving 9 bases between the germline ends. This CDR3 has 13 amino acids. The CDR3 protein is CASSGGSYYGYTF. In DNA, the CDR3 is TGTGCCAGCAGCGGAGGCAGTTACTATGGCTACACCTTC.

For the CDR3, the DNA is TGCAGTGTGTCTGGGGCCAACGTCCTGACTTTC. Translation gives CSVSGANVLTF. The rearrangement joins TRBV20-1 to TRBJ2-6, with D unclear. Trimming cost V 7 bases and J 1 base, with 2 bases left between them. This CDR3 has 11 residues. The germline V gene encodes CDR1 DFQATT and CDR2 SNEGSKA (reference sequence).

The V gene is TRBV4-1, the J gene TRBJ2-3; 9 bases align to TRBD2. Germline-derived CDR1 and CDR2 are MGHRA and YSYEKL. The CDR3 runs 15 residues. V gave up 1 base and J gave up 5 bases; unmatched junction bases: 4. The CDR3, as DNA: TGCGCCAGCAGCCAAGTAACACTAGCGGGAGATACGCAGTATTTT. Residues: CASSQVTLAGDTQYF.